The 12 T cell receptor beta chains below were found in one sample sequenced in a study of shared clonotypes between healthy human individuals. Generated by immunoSEQ multiplex PCR, the TCRdb table keeps only in-frame clones and is missing some. The table records fewer than 850,000 clones, 95% to 97% of them present only once. CD45RO-negative CD8 cells positively selected for CCR7 made up the naive population, which excluded terminally differentiated effector memory CD45RA+ cells. The sequenced sample consisted of naive CD8+ T cells sorted from blood. The receptors shown here come from a man aged 30 to 45 in good health.

The chain has TRBV27 and TRBJ2-1; the match to TRBD1 covers 9 bases. Germline trimming cut 2 bases from V and 6 bases from J; bases unmatched to any gene: 5. The CDR3 loop spans 15 amino acids. Germline V CDR1 and CDR2: MNHEY, SMNVEV (reference sequence). In DNA form, the CDR3 reads TGTGCCAGCAGTTTAATACAGGGGGCCTTCAATGAGCAGTTCTTC. This codes for CASSLIQGAFNEQFF.

In DNA form, the CDR3 reads TGTGCTAGCTCCGACGGACTAGCGGGTAATGAGCAGTTCTTC. Translating it yields CASSDGLAGNEQFF. The chain employs TRBV7-7 and TRBJ2-1; 11 bases match TRBD2. Germline V gene lookup returns CDR1 SSHAT and CDR2 FNYEAQ (reference sequence). The CDR3 totals 14 residues.

CDR3 in DNA: TGTGCCAGCAGCTCCGGCTTGGGGCAGTTCTTC. Translation: CASSSGLGQFF. The rearrangement links TRBV5-6 to TRBJ2-1; D unclear. This CDR3 has 11 residues. The germline V and J ends were trimmed by 3 bases and 12 bases, with 10 bases remaining between them. CDR1 is SGHDT and CDR2 is YYEEEE in the germline V gene.

The V call is TRBV5-6, the J call TRBJ2-1; D unresolved. Deletions cut 0 bases from V and 5 bases from J, with 0 bases between. Germline V lookup: CDR1 SGHDT, CDR2 YYEEEE. This CDR3 comprises 11 residues. The CDR3 DNA sequence: TGTGCCAGCAGCTTGGACAATGAGCAGTTCTTC. Protein product: CASSLDNEQFF.

This chain connects TRBV27 to TRBJ2-3; D remains unclear. Trimming cost V 7 bases and J 3 bases, with 14 bases left between them. Germline V gene sequence: CDR1 MNHEY, CDR2 SMNVEV (reference sequence). This CDR3 is built from 14 residues. The CDR3 reads CASMEYSGTDTQYF. DNA for the CDR3: TGTGCCAGCATGGAATATTCTGGGACAGATACGCAGTATTTT.

This chain connects TRBV19 to TRBJ2-7; D perhaps matches TRBD1 (6 bases). Germline V lookup: CDR1 LNHDA, CDR2 SQIVND (reference sequence). CDR3 length: 15 residues. V lost 6 bases, J lost 3 bases, and 18 bases lay in between. CDR3 DNA sequence: TGTGCCAGTAGCCAACGTCGACAGGTCGTCTACGAGCAGTACTTC. This sequence encodes CASSQRRQVVYEQYF.

This chain joins TRBV16 and TRBJ1-1, with D unclear. CDR1 and CDR2 from the germline V gene are KGHSY and FQNENV. The CDR3 extends over 12 amino acids. The ends were cut back, 4 bases at V and 9 bases at J, with 12 bases in the middle. CDR3 DNA: TGTGCCAGCAGCCGGGCGTTGTCTAAAGCTTTCTTT. This encodes CASSRALSKAFF. Using reference TRBV16 and TRBJ1-1 for the parts outside the CDR3, the full variable domain is GEEVAQTPKHLVRGEGQKAKLYCAPIKGHSYVFWYQQVLKNEFKFLISFQNENVFDETGMPKERFSAKCLPNSPCSLEIQATKLEDSAVYFCASSRALSKAFFGQGTRLTVV.

The chain carries TRBV11-2 and TRBJ2-3; 9 nucleotides align to TRBD2. V trimming: 4 bases; J trimming: 2 bases; junction bases outside the gene matches: 10. The CDR3 extends over 17 amino acids. Germline-derived CDR1 and CDR2 are SGHAT and FQNNGV. This CDR3 is CASSSLAGVSLTDTQYF. DNA for the CDR3: TGTGCCAGCAGCTCCTTAGCGGGAGTGTCCCTCACAGATACGCAGTATTTT.

The chain combines TRBV27 with TRBJ1-4; 8 bases map to TRBD1. The CDR3 loop spans 15 amino acids. Losses at the gene ends were 6 bases for V and 5 bases for J; bases not matched to a gene: 8. The germline V gene has CDR1 MNHEY and CDR2 SMNVEV (reference sequence). The CDR3 coding sequence is TGTGCCAGCAGAATCGACAGGGGCCAAAATGAAAAACTGTTTTTT. This translates into CASRIDRGQNEKLFF. Looking up the rest from reference TRBV27 and TRBJ1-4 gives the full variable domain: EAQVTQNPRYLITVTGKKLTVTCSQNMNHEYMSWYRQDPGLGLRQIYYSMNVEVTDKGDVPEGYKVSRKEKRNFPLILESPSPNQTSLYFCASRIDRGQNEKLFFGSGTQLSVL.

CDR3 in DNA: TGTGCCAGCACATCAGCGGGAACCACCGGGGAGCTGTTTTTT. The encoded protein is CASTSAGTTGELFF. The rearrangement uses TRBV6-1 and TRBJ2-2; 7 nucleotides match TRBD2. The CDR3 is 14 residues long. V trimming: 7 bases; J trimming: 4 bases; junction bases outside the gene matches: 6. Germline lookup yields CDR1 MNHNS and CDR2 SASEGT.

The rearrangement links TRBV7-2 to TRBJ1-5, with D possibly being TRBD1 (5 bases). V was cut by 8 bases and J by 8 bases, with 13 bases left in between. CDR3 length equals 12 residues. CDR1 is SGHTA, CDR2 FQGNSA, per germline. The CDR3 is CASATGGEPQHF. In DNA, the CDR3 is TGTGCCAGCGCTACGGGGGGGGAGCCCCAGCATTTT. The whole variable domain, remainder taken from reference TRBV7-2 and TRBJ1-5, is GAGVSQSPSNKVTEKGKDVELRCDPISGHTALYWYRQSLGQGLEFLIYFQGNSAPDKSGLPSDRFSAERTGGSVSTLTIQRTQQEDSAVYLCASATGGEPQHFGDGTRLSIL.

The V and J genes are TRBV14 and TRBJ2-1; unclear D gene. From germline, CDR1 is SGHDN and CDR2 FVKESK. The CDR3 totals 11 residues. V was cut by 5 bases and J by 5 bases, with 4 bases left in between. The CDR3 bases are TGTGCCAGCAGCGAGCACAATGAGCAGTTCTTC. Its translation: CASSEHNEQFF. Full variable domain (remainder filled in from reference TRBV14 and TRBJ2-1): EAGVTQFPSHSVIEKGQTVTLRCDPISGHDNLYWYRRVMGKEIKFLLHFVKESKQDESGMPNNRFLAERTGGTYSTLKVQPAELEDSGVYFCASSEHNEQFFGPGTRLTVL.